Listed below are T cell receptor beta chains from one sample, sequenced in a study of T cell repertoires in cytomegalovirus infection. For these TCRs, the target antigens are not known. Each CDR3 protein gets one entry after TCRdb re-called the reads with MiXCR. The sample contains tens of thousands of distinct CDR3 sequences, 20% to 30% of which appear only once. The sample in question was CD8+ T cells from cultured PBMCs, obtained from culture after CMV antigen stimulation. These receptors originate from a human donor in good health (CMV status not recorded). Some clones in this sample may be carry-over from other donors' samples. The CDR3 runs from the conserved cysteine through the conserved F or W. The order of the fields is V gene, J gene, D gene, clone size, CDR3 protein, CDR3 DNA. The D gene is left open where the match is weak. Clone size is given for some rows only: seen once, a few or many times, or a class if the clone is expanded.

TRBV10-2,TRBJ2-7,TRBD1,medium-sized,CASSESAGTGSYEQYF,TGCGCCAGCAGTGAGTCGGCCGGGACAGGGTCCTACGAGCAGTACTTC
TRBV4-3,TRBJ2-7,TRBD1,-,CASSPGTGFYEQYF,TGCGCCAGCAGCCCCGGGACAGGGTTCTACGAGCAGTACTTC
TRBV30,TRBJ1-1,TRBD1,-,CAWSRTGDTEAFF,TGTGCCTGGAGCAGGACAGGGGACACTGAAGCTTTCTTT
TRBV7-8,TRBJ2-5,-,few,CASSPPLRNQETQYF,TGTGCCAGCAGCCCCCCCCTGCGGAACCAAGAGACCCAGTACTTC
TRBV5-6,TRBJ2-1,-,few,CASSLGWAQNYNEQFF,TGTGCCAGCAGCTTAGGCTGGGCTCAAAACTACAATGAGCAGTTCTTC
TRBV27,TRBJ2-1,-,few,CASSLRPDTYNEQFF,TGTGCCAGCAGTTTAAGACCTGATACCTACAATGAGCAGTTCTTC
TRBV11-2,TRBJ2-1,TRBD2,few,CASSTRGGGASGRPRDNEQFF,TGTGCCAGCAGCACTAGAGGGGGCGGGGCTAGCGGGAGGCCGAGGGACAATGAGCAGTTCTTC
TRBV7-3,TRBJ2-1,TRBD1,few,CASSPGQGADEQFF,TGTGCCAGCAGCCCGGGACAGGGGGCTGATGAGCAGTTCTTC
TRBV7-8,TRBJ2-2,-,many,CASSSAWTSGVNTGELFF,TGTGCCAGCAGCTCCGCCTGGACGTCGGGGGTGAACACCGGGGAGCTGTTTTTT
TRBV6-8,TRBJ2-2,TRBD1,once,CASHRTGAVGELFF,TGTGCCTCTCACAGGACAGGGGCCGTCGGGGAGCTGTTTTTT
TRBV11-3,TRBJ2-6,-,many,CASTETWTESSGANVLTF,TGTGCCAGCACCGAGACCTGGACAGAGAGCTCTGGGGCCAACGTCCTGACTTTC
TRBV28,TRBJ1-1,TRBD1,-,CASSSLPGDSTEAFF,TGTGCCAGCAGTTCCCTCCCGGGGGACAGCACTGAAGCTTTCTTT
TRBV7-9,TRBJ2-7,TRBD1,many,CASSFLGGQGPSYEQYF,TGTGCCAGCAGCTTTCTTGGCGGACAGGGGCCCTCCTACGAGCAGTACTTC
TRBV27,TRBJ2-1,TRBD1,few,CASTGLTGANNEQFF,TGTGCCAGCACCGGGCTCACAGGGGCCAACAATGAGCAGTTCTTC
TRBV15,TRBJ1-6,-,-,CATSRGEPSSYNSPLHF,TGTGCCACCAGCAGAGGAGAACCGAGCTCCTATAATTCACCCCTCCACTTT
TRBV20-1,TRBJ2-3,TRBD2,-,CSAILAGLSTDTQYF,TGCAGTGCAATACTAGCGGGCCTCAGCACAGATACGCAGTATTTT
TRBV5-1,TRBJ1-6,TRBD1,-,CASSPGTANTYNSPLHF,TGCGCCAGCAGTCCCGGGACAGCTAATACCTATAATTCACCCCTCCACTTT
TRBV7-6,TRBJ2-1,-,many,CASSLGGLSPDNGNEQFF,TGTGCCAGCAGCTTGGGGGGGCTATCTCCGGACAATGGGAATGAGCAGTTCTTC
TRBV24-1,TRBJ2-7,TRBD1,few,CATSDSPGQGTYEQYF,TGTGCCACCAGTGATAGCCCGGGACAGGGGACCTACGAGCAGTACTTC
TRBV24-1,TRBJ2-1,TRBD1,-,CATSDPTGDPYNEQFF,TGTGCCACCAGTGATCCCACAGGGGATCCCTACAATGAGCAGTTCTTC
TRBV11-2,TRBJ2-3,TRBD1,few,CASSPQGIGDTQYF,TGTGCCAGCAGCCCACAGGGGATTGGGGATACGCAGTATTTT
TRBV7-9,TRBJ2-1,TRBD2,many,CASSDTSGGGYNEQFF,TGTGCCAGCAGCGACACTAGCGGGGGAGGGTACAATGAGCAGTTCTTC
TRBV15,TRBJ1-3,-,few,CATSRTDSSGNTIYF,TGTGCCACCAGCAGAACTGACAGCTCTGGAAACACCATATATTTT
TRBV5-8,TRBJ2-1,-,few,CASSETTSSYNEQFF,TGTGCCAGCAGCGAGACTACAAGCTCCTACAATGAGCAGTTCTTC
TRBV18,TRBJ1-1,-,-,CASSPGGAGNTEAFF,TGTGCCAGCTCACCAGGGGGGGCAGGGAACACTGAAGCTTTCTTT
TRBV27,TRBJ1-2,-,few,CASSSPGPSSRRGSYTF,TGTGCCAGCAGTTCCCCCGGTCCCTCCTCCCGGCGCGGTAGCTACACCTTC
TRBV12-3/TRBV12-4,TRBJ2-7,-,-,CASTGGGDEQYF,TGTGCCAGCACCGGTGGTGGGGACGAGCAGTACTTC
TRBV12-3/TRBV12-4,TRBJ2-3,-,many,CASSFSLTDTQYF,TGTGCCAGCAGTTTCAGCCTCACAGATACGCAGTATTTT
TRBV7-6,TRBJ1-1,-,many,CASSGTEYAEAFF,TGTGCCAGCAGCGGTACCGAGTATGCTGAAGCTTTCTTT
TRBV5-6,TRBJ1-1,-,few,CASILLMGGNTEAFF,TGTGCCAGCATCCTATTGATGGGGGGGAACACTGAAGCTTTCTTT
TRBV15,TRBJ2-7,-,-,CATSGTLSSYEQYF,TGTGCCACCAGCGGGACTCTCAGCTCCTACGAGCAGTACTTC
TRBV20-1,TRBJ1-3,-,few,CSARPRDSGNTIYF,TGCAGTGCTAGGCCTAGGGACTCTGGAAACACCATATATTTT
TRBV4-3,TRBJ2-3,-,few,CASSQSQGTDTQYF,TGCGCCAGCAGCCAATCCCAGGGGACAGATACGCAGTATTTT
TRBV30,TRBJ1-2,-,few,CAWSPADGYTF,TGTGCCTGGAGCCCGGCCGACGGCTACACCTTC
TRBV5-5,TRBJ2-7,-,-,CASSLDLNREQYF,TGTGCCAGCAGCTTGGACCTTAACCGCGAGCAGTACTTC
TRBV5-1,TRBJ2-1,-,-,CASSWREGGITSIDNEQFF,TGCGCCAGCAGCTGGAGGGAGGGGGGGATCACAAGCATTGACAATGAGCAGTTCTTC
TRBV4-3,TRBJ1-1,-,few,CASSQDRAGRWTEAFF,TGCGCCAGCAGCCAAGATCGGGCAGGGAGGTGGACTGAAGCTTTCTTT
TRBV4-3,TRBJ1-1,-,once,CASSQGRESEAFF,TGCGCCAGCAGCCAAGGCAGGGAGTCTGAAGCTTTCTTT
TRBV13,TRBJ1-1,-,-,CASSPPEEDEAFF,TGTGCCAGCAGCCCCCCCGAAGAGGATGAAGCTTTCTTT
TRBV6-6,TRBJ2-5,TRBD2,-,CASILPPRLAGGIQETQYF,TGTGCCAGCATTCTTCCACCCCGACTAGCGGGAGGAATCCAAGAGACCCAGTACTTC
TRBV24-1,TRBJ2-3,TRBD2,-,CATSDSNSGRITDTQYF,TGTGCCACCAGTGATTCAAATAGCGGGAGGATCACAGATACGCAGTATTTT
TRBV7-9,TRBJ2-1,TRBD2,few,CASSYIPGLEQFF,TGTGCCAGCAGCTACATCCCGGGACTAGAGCAGTTCTTC
TRBV9,TRBJ2-3,TRBD2,-,CASSNPGTSGIFSTDTQYF,TGTGCCAGCAGCAATCCCGGGACTAGCGGAATCTTTAGCACAGATACGCAGTATTTT
TRBV7-6,TRBJ2-3,-,many,CASSLAPAVLSSTDTQYF,TGTGCCAGCAGCTTAGCACCGGCCGTCCTTTCCTCTACAGATACGCAGTATTTT